One sample yielded the 2 T cell receptor beta chains listed below, sequenced in a study of molecular identifiers for immune sequencing clone quantification. One entry per CDR3 protein results from TCRdb running MiXCR on the PCR reads. The sample yields around 460,000 distinct CDR3 sequences, about a fifth seen once. The sample comprised naive CD8+ T cells from blood, with Jurkat cell RNA spiked in. Documented subset: FACS-sorted CD8+CD4-CCR7+CD45RA+ naive T cells. The receptors originated from a human donor in good health. Some libraries in this study had Jurkat cell RNA spiked in.

This clonotype was observed many times. The genes are TRBV6-5 and TRBJ1-1; D is undetermined. The length of the CDR3 is 13 residues. Per germline, CDR1 MNHEY and CDR2 SVGAGI. Deletions cut 7 bases from V and 1 base from J, with 10 bases between. The CDR3 DNA is TGTGCCAGCAAGGCCGGCCAGAACACTGAAGCTTTCTTT. This gives the protein CASKAGQNTEAFF.

This clonotype was counted between two and nine times. This rearrangement joins TRBV6-5 to TRBJ2-1; 10 nucleotides line up with TRBD1. In germline, CDR1 is MNHEY, CDR2 SVGAGI. CDR3 size: 14 residues. The trim removed 5 bases at V and 7 bases at J, leaving 5 bases unmatched. The CDR3 spells CASSTRDRGNEQFF. The CDR3 DNA follows: TGTGCCAGCAGTACCCGGGACAGGGGTAATGAGCAGTTCTTC.